This T cell receptor beta chain was observed in a study of CD8+CD57+ T cells in acquired aplastic anemia. Trimming removed 5 bases from V and 1 base from J, with 12 bases in between. Germline CDR1 reads SGHTA; CDR2 reads FQGNSA. The CDR3 extends over 14 amino acids. This clonotype was picked up many times. Flow cytometry had shown expanded CD8+CD57+ cells in the patients chosen for sequencing. CDR3 and TCR beta VDJ profiling relied on a genomic DNA template. TCRdb re-called the reads with MiXCR, one entry per CDR3 protein. Among 150,000 to 160,000 distinct CDR3 sequences listed, approximately 52% were seen once.

Source material: sorted CD4+, CD8+, or CD8+CD57+ T cells (not recorded which) from PBMCs. This clonotype was obtained from a human donor with aplastic anemia. The chain recombines TRBV7-2 with TRBJ2-7; possibly TRBD2 for D (5 bases). The CDR3 DNA sequence: TGTGCCAGCAGCCGAGGACTTAATTCCTACGAGCAGTACTTC. It codes for CASSRGLNSYEQYF.